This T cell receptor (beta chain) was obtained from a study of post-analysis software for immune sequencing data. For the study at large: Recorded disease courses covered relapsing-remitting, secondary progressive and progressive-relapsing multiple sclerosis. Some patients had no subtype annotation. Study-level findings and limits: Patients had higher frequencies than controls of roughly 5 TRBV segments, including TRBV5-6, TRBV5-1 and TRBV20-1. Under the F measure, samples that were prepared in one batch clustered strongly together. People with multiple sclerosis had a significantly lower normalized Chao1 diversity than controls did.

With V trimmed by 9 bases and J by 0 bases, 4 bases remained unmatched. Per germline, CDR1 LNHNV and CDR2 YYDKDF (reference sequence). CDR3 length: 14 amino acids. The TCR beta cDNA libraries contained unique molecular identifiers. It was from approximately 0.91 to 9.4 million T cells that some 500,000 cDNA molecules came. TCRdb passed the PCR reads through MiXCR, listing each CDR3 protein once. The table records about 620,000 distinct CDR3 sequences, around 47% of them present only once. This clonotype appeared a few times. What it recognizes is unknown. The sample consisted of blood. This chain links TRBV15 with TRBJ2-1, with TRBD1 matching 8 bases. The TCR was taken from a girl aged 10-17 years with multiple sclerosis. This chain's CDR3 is CATNTGGSYNEQFF. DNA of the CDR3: TGTGCCACGAACACAGGGGGCTCCTACAATGAGCAGTTCTTC.